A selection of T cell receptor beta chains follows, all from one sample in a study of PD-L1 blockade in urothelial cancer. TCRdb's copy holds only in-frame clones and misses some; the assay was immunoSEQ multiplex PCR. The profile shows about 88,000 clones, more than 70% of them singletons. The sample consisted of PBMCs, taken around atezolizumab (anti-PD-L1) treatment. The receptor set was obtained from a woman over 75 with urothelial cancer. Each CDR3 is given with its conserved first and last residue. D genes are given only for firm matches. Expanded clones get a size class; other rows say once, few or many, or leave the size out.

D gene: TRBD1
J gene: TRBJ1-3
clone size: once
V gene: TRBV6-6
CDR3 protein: CASSRTGGSGNTIYF
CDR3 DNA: TGTGCCAGCAGTAGAACAGGGGGCTCTGGAAACACCATATATTTT

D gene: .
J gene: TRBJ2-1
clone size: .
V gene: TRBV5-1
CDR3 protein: CASSSTVLDVTYNEQFF
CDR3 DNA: TGCGCCAGCAGCTCCACGGTTTTAGATGTGACCTACAATGAGCAGTTCTTC

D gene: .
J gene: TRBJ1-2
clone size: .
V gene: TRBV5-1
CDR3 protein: CASSLAEGWRTF
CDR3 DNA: TGCGCCAGCAGCTTGGCTGAAGGATGGAGGACCTTC

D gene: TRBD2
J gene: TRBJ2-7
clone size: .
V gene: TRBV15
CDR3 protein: CATQPGLSSYEQYF
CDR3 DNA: TGTGCCACCCAGCCGGGACTAAGTTCCTACGAGCAGTACTTC

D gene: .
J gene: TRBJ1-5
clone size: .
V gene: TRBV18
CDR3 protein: CASSPETGLQPQHF
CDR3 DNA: TGTGCCAGCTCACCAGAAACAGGGTTACAGCCCCAGCATTTT

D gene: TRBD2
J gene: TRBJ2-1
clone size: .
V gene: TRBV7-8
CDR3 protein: CASSLGGTSGYNEQFF
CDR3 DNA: TGTGCCAGCAGCTTAGGGGGGACTAGCGGTTACAATGAGCAGTTCTTC

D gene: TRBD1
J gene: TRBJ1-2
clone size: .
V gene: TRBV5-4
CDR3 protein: CASSLLGQPNYGYTF
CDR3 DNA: TGTGCCAGCAGCTTGTTGGGACAGCCCAACTATGGCTACACCTTC

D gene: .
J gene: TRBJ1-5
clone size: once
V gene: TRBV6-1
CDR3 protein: CASSENFAGPQHF
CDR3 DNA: TGTGCCAGCAGTGAAAACTTCGCGGGGCCCCAGCATTTT

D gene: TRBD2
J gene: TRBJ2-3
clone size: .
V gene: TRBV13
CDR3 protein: CASSNPGTSGSTDTQYF
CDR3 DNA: TGTGCCAGCAGCAACCCCGGGACTAGCGGGAGCACAGATACGCAGTATTTT

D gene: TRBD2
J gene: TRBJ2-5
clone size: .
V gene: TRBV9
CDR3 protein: CASSAGGLAGIQETQYF
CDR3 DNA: TGTGCCAGCAGCGCCGGGGGGCTAGCGGGAATACAAGAGACCCAGTACTTC

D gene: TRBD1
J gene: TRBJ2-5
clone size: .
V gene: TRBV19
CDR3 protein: CASSRLGQGEAQYF
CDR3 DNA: TGTGCCAGTAGTAGATTAGGACAGGGGGAGGCCCAGTACTTC

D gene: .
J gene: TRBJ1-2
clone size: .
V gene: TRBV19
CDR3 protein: CASSIFPGLNGYTF
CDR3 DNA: TGTGCCAGTAGTATCTTCCCAGGGTTGAATGGCTACACCTTC

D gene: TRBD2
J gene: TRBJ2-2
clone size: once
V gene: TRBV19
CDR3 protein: CASTQLAGGNTGELFF
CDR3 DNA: TGTGCCAGTACTCAACTAGCGGGGGGGAACACCGGGGAGCTGTTTTTT

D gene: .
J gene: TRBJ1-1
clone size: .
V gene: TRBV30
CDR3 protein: CAWSSFGGTEAFF
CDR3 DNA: TGTGCCTGGAGTAGTTTCGGGGGGACTGAAGCTTTCTTT

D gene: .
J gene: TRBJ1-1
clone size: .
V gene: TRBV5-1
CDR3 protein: CASSPQGAPEAFF
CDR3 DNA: TGCGCCAGCAGCCCCCAAGGAGCCCCTGAAGCTTTCTTT

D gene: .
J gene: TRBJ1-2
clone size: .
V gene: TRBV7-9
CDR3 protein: CASSLARGYGYTF
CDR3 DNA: TGTGCCAGCAGCTTAGCGCGCGGCTATGGCTACACCTTC

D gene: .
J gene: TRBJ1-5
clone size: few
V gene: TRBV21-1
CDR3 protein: CASTAGTLSNQPQHF
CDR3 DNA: TGTGCCAGCACCGCCGGGACACTGAGCAATCAGCCCCAGCATTTT

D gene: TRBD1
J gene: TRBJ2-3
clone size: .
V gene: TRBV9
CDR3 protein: CASSAITTGGGTDTQYF
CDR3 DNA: TGTGCCAGCAGCGCGATAACCACAGGGGGTGGTACAGATACGCAGTATTTT

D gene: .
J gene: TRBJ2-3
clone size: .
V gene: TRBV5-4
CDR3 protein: CASSPAVSDTQYF
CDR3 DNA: TGTGCCAGCAGCCCCGCGGTCTCAGATACGCAGTATTTT

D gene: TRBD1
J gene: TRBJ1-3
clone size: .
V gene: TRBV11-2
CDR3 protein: CASSLWGQHRNTIYF
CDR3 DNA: TGTGCCAGCAGCTTGTGGGGACAGCACAGAAACACCATATATTTT

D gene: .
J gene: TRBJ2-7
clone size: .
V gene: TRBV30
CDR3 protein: CAWSELGVEQYF
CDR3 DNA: TGTGCCTGGAGTGAATTGGGAGTCGAGCAGTACTTC

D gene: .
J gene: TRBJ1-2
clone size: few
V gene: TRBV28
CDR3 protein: CASSEGGGYTF
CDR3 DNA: TGTGCCAGCAGCGAAGGGGGTGGCTACACCTTC

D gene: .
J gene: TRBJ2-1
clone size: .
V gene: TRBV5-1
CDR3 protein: CASSGTGGAYNEQFF
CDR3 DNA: TGCGCCAGCAGCGGAACAGGGGGGGCCTACAATGAGCAGTTCTTC

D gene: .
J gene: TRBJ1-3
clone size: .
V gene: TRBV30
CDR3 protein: CAWSVGHSGNTIYF
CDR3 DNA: TGTGCCTGGAGTGTTGGACACTCTGGAAACACCATATATTTT

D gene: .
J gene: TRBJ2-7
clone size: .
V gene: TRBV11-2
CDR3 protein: CASSLVGGTSSYEQYF
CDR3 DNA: TGTGCCAGCAGCTTAGTGGGCGGCACTAGCTCCTACGAGCAGTACTTC

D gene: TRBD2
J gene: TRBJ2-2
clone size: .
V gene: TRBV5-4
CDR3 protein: CASSLGTSGVNTGELFF
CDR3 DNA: TGTGCCAGCAGCTTAGGGACTAGCGGGGTGAACACCGGGGAGCTGTTTTTT

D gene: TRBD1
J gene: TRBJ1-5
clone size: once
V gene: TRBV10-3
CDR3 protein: CAISTGEEQPQHF
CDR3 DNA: TGTGCCATCAGCACAGGGGAAGAGCAGCCCCAGCATTTT

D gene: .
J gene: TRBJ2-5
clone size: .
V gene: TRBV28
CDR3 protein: CASSFRGTQYF
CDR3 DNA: TGTGCCAGCAGTTTCAGGGGGACCCAGTACTTC

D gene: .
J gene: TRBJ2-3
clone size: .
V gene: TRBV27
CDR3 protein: CASSLLQSRTDTQYF
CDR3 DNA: TGTGCCAGCAGTTTATTACAGAGTCGGACAGATACGCAGTATTTT